Given below is one T cell receptor beta chain in context. Profiled with immunoSEQ multiplex PCR; TCRdb holds only in-frame clones, not every one. The sample contains 130,000 or so clones, about 87% of which appear only once. The sample originates from a study of blood T cell repertoires in COVID-19. Study-level background: PBMCs, B-cell-depleted T cells, or T cells provided the cDNA or gDNA that made up the material.

V shed 6 bases, J shed 0 bases, and the junction held 1 base outside the gene matches. Germline values: CDR1 SNHLY, CDR2 FYNNEI. The CDR3 totals 13 residues. Sequenced input: peripheral blood. The chain has TRBV2 and TRBJ2-5; 7 nucleotides match TRBD2. This sequence was found in a human donor with COVID-19, enrolled during active disease. The donor label of this sample is uncertain. The CDR3 loop reads CASSGGNQETQYF. CDR3 nucleotides: TGTGCCAGCAGCGGGGGGAACCAAGAGACCCAGTACTTC.